Following are 30 T cell receptor beta chains from one sample sequenced in a study of cytomegalovirus exposure and HLA in healthy donors. 60 Vbeta and 13 Jbeta primers were used in PCR. Generated by immunoSEQ multiplex PCR, the TCRdb table keeps only in-frame clones and is missing some. The data contain about 140,000 clones, approximately 82% of them singletons. Sequenced input: PBMCs. The receptors come from a man aged 30 to 45 in good health and CMV-seropositive.

J is TRBJ1-2 and V is TRBV7-9; D perhaps matches TRBD1 (5 bases). V lost 3 bases to trimming and J lost 2 bases, with 7 bases between them. From germline, CDR1 is SEHNR and CDR2 FQNEAQ (reference sequence). The CDR3 runs to 13 residues. The CDR3 DNA follows: TGTGCCAGCAGCTTGCCAGGGAACTATGGCTACACCTTC. Protein sequence: CASSLPGNYGYTF.

The chain employs TRBV7-9 and TRBJ2-1; D unresolved. There are 14 residues in the CDR3. The V gene's germline CDR1 is SEHNR and CDR2 FQNEAQ (reference sequence). The ends were cut back, 6 bases at V and 4 bases at J, with 13 bases in the middle. The CDR3 protein is CASSTVARYNEQFF. DNA for the CDR3: TGTGCCAGCAGTACAGTTGCAAGATACAATGAGCAGTTCTTC.

This chain links TRBV5-1 with TRBJ2-3; 13 positions match TRBD2. Germline lookup yields CDR1 SGHRS and CDR2 YFSETQ. After removal of 4 bases from V and 0 bases from J, the junction contained 8 bases not matched to a gene. The CDR3 is 18 amino acids. This CDR3 is CASSTGLAGAYSTDTQYF. In nucleotides, the CDR3 is TGCGCCAGCAGCACAGGACTAGCGGGGGCCTATAGCACAGATACGCAGTATTTT.

The chain combines TRBV6-5 with TRBJ1-6; the D is unclear. Germline CDR1 and CDR2: MNHEY and SVGAGI. The CDR3 runs 14 residues. V lost 2 bases and J lost 7, with 9 bases in between. The CDR3 region is CASSYAGSNSPLHF. The CDR3 DNA reads TGTGCCAGCAGTTACGCGGGCAGCAATTCACCCCTCCACTTT.

The chain has TRBV7-8 and TRBJ1-5; 12 bases are a match to TRBD1. The length of the CDR3 is 17 residues. Trimming removed 3 bases from V and 5 bases from J; junction bases left unmatched: 8. The germline gives CDR1 SGHVS, CDR2 FQNEAQ. DNA of the CDR3: TGTGCCAGCAGCTTGGGGACAGGGGGCCCTCTTGATCAGCCCCAGCATTTT. Its translation is CASSLGTGGPLDQPQHF.

V gene TRBV2 combines with J gene TRBJ2-7; possible D gene TRBD1, 6 bases. Looked up from germline, CDR1 is SNHLY and CDR2 is FYNNEI. Between the trimmed V and J ends, which lost 5 bases and 6 bases, there was a span of 17 bases. CDR3 size: 14 residues. CDR3 bases: TGTGCCAGCAGTATCAGGGGCGCAGTCGGCGAGCAGTACTTC. It codes for CASSIRGAVGEQYF.

This clone appeared once. This chain uses TRBV2 with TRBJ2-7; 7 nucleotides match TRBD1. Germline trimming cut 4 bases from V and 0 bases from J; bases unmatched to any gene: 3. The CDR3 sequence is 14 residues long. CDR1 and CDR2 (germline): SNHLY, FYNNEI. The CDR3 region has the DNA TGTGCCAGCAGTGTACAGGGGCCCTCCTACGAGCAGTACTTC. As protein: CASSVQGPSYEQYF.

This chain joins TRBV10-1 and TRBJ2-7, with a weak D call TRBD1 (5 bases). This CDR3 is built from 14 residues. CDR1 is WNHNN, CDR2 SYGVQD, per germline (reference sequence). Trimming cost V 3 bases and J 5 bases, with 14 bases left between them. The CDR3 protein is CASSDRGVSDEQYF. The CDR3 DNA reads TGCGCCAGCAGTGATAGGGGCGTATCGGACGAGCAGTACTTC.

The J gene is TRBJ2-7, the V gene TRBV18; D is ambiguous. The CDR3 covers 12 residues. Trimming left V 6 bases short and J 2 bases short, with 8 bases between. Germline loops: CDR1 KGHSH, CDR2 LQKENI. Here the CDR3 reads CASSPDTYEQYF. CDR3 sequence (DNA): TGTGCCAGCTCCCCCGACACCTACGAGCAGTACTTC. Full variable domain (rest looked up from reference TRBV18 and TRBJ2-7): NAGVMQNPRHLVRRRGQEARLRCSPMKGHSHVYWYRQLPEEGLKFMVYLQKENIIDESGMPKERFSAEFPKEGPSILRIQQVVRGDSAAYFCASSPDTYEQYFGPGTRLTVT.

The DNA for the CDR3 is TGTGCCAGCAGTTACTCTGGGGACAGGGTAACAGATACGCAGTATTTT. Translating gives CASSYSGDRVTDTQYF. The chain has TRBV6-5 and TRBJ2-3; 9 positions agree with TRBD1. The V gene end was trimmed by 0 bases and the J gene end by 3 bases; junction bases not matched to a gene: 4. The length of the CDR3 is 16 residues. Germline V lookup: CDR1 MNHEY, CDR2 SVGAGI.

The V and J genes are TRBV21-1 and TRBJ2-5; TRBD1 is taken as the D call from the table, unchecked against the DNA. TRBV21-1 is given as a pseudogene. CDR3 length equals 14 residues. CDR3 nucleotide sequence: TGTGCCAGCAGCGATCGGACAGAACAAGAGACCCAGTACTTC. Translation gives CASSDRTEQETQYF.

This sequence joins TRBV18 and TRBJ2-7, with 9 bases aligning to TRBD1. From germline, CDR1 is KGHSH and CDR2 LQKENI. The ends lost 6 bases at V and 6 bases at J; junction bases unmatched: 6. The CDR3 runs to 13 residues. In nucleotides, the CDR3 is TGTGCCAGCTCGGTGGGACAGGGAAGCGAGCAGTACTTC. Translating gives CASSVGQGSEQYF.

J is TRBJ2-3 and V is TRBV4-2, with TRBD2 matching 7 bases. Germline loops: CDR1 LGHNA, CDR2 YNFKEQ. CDR3 length equals 17 residues. Trimming cost V 0 bases and J 1 base; bases outside gene matches: 7. The CDR3 coding sequence is TGTGCCAGCAGCCAAGAGGCCCTAGCGGTGGGCACAGATACGCAGTATTTT. It encodes CASSQEALAVGTDTQYF.

This chain links TRBV5-1 with TRBJ2-2; the match to TRBD2 covers 9 bases. This CDR3 spans 16 amino acids. The J segment lost 3 bases and the V segment lost 2 bases, leaving 5 bases of the junction unmatched. The germline V gene has CDR1 SGHRS and CDR2 YFSETQ. The DNA of the CDR3 is TGCGCCAGCAGCTTATTTGGCGGGGGGGACACCGGGGAGCTGTTTTTT. This codes for CASSLFGGGDTGELFF.

With regard to this clone: Other DNA sequences in this sample translate to the same CDR3. The chain employs TRBV9 and TRBJ2-3; D gene unclear. V lost 3 bases and J 5 bases, leaving 7 bases between the germline ends. This CDR3 is built from 12 residues. The germline V gene encodes CDR1 SGDLS and CDR2 YYNGEE. CDR3 in amino acids: CASSAPGDTQYF. In DNA form, the CDR3 reads TGTGCCAGCAGCGCTCCAGGAGATACGCAGTATTTT.

The chain links TRBV27 to TRBJ2-3; D remains unclear. The CDR3 totals 15 residues. Germline values: CDR1 MNHEY, CDR2 SMNVEV (reference sequence). Trimming removed 3 bases at V and 0 bases at J, with 10 bases between. CDR3 protein: CASSLPPGSTDTQYF. CDR3 coding DNA: TGTGCCAGCAGTTTGCCCCCCGGTAGCACAGATACGCAGTATTTT.

This clone appeared once. The chain uses TRBV7-2 and TRBJ2-3, with 11 bases matching TRBD1. This CDR3 has 17 residues. Trimming at V came to 5 bases and at J to 0 bases, leaving 7 bases not matched to a gene. CDR1 is SGHTA, CDR2 FQGNSA, per germline. The CDR3 region has the DNA TGTGCCAGCAGCGGTAGGGGACAGGGGGTGAGCACAGATACGCAGTATTTT. Its translation is CASSGRGQGVSTDTQYF.

This clone has a single count. The genes are TRBV5-6 and TRBJ2-5; a possible D gene is TRBD2 (7 bases). V was clipped by 4 bases and J by 11 bases, with 12 bases between them. CDR3 length: 11 residues. CDR1 is SGHDT and CDR2 is YYEEEE in the germline V gene. The CDR3 is CASSEGGVQYF. DNA for the CDR3: TGTGCCAGCAGCGAGGGGGGGGTGCAGTACTTC. The variable domain in full, with the rest retrieved from reference TRBV5-6 and TRBJ2-5, is DAGVTQSPTHLIKTRGQQVTLRCSPKSGHDTVSWYQQALGQGPQFIFQYYEEEERQRGNFPDRFSGHQFPNYSSELNVNALLLGDSALYLCASSEGGVQYFGPGTRLLVL.

V gene TRBV5-8 combines with J gene TRBJ2-6; D uncertain. CDR3 length equals 17 residues. Germline lookup yields CDR1 SGHTS and CDR2 YDEGEE. V was shortened by 1 base and J by 1 base, with 12 bases between the two germline ends. CDR3 region: CASSLYPLSSGANVLTF. The CDR3 DNA sequence: TGTGCCAGCAGCTTGTATCCCCTTAGTTCTGGGGCCAACGTCCTGACTTTC.

V usage is TRBV18 and J usage is TRBJ2-7; D call uncertain. CDR1 is KGHSH, CDR2 LQKENI, per germline. V lost 3 bases and J 5 bases, leaving 14 bases between the germline ends. The CDR3 runs 14 residues. CDR3 bases: TGTGCCAGCTCACCGAGAGAGTTTCTTGACGAGCAGTACTTC. Its protein product is CASSPREFLDEQYF.

This clone occurred a few times. V is TRBV6-6 and J is TRBJ2-5; 12 bases fit TRBD2. Germline-derived CDR1 and CDR2 are MNHNY and SVGAGI (reference sequence). The V segment lost 2 bases and the J segment 5 bases; nucleotides outside the gene matches: 6. The CDR3 has 16 residues. Written as DNA, the CDR3 is TGTGCCAGCAGTTACCCTTCCGGGACTAGCGGGGAGACCCAGTACTTC. Translation: CASSYPSGTSGETQYF.

The chain links TRBV29-1 to TRBJ2-1, with TRBD2 as a possible D gene (6 bases). V gave up 7 bases and J gave up 10 bases, with 14 bases separating them. The CDR3 loop spans 11 amino acids. In germline, CDR1 is SQVTM, CDR2 ANQGSEA. The CDR3 DNA reads as TGCAGCGCCCTAAGGGCGGGGGAGCAGTTCTTC. Translated: CSALRAGEQFF.

This clone was seen just once. V is TRBV19 and J is TRBJ2-6; 7 bases align to TRBD1. After removal of 4 bases from V and 2 bases from J, the junction contained 8 bases not matched to a gene. CDR1 and CDR2 from the germline V gene are LNHDA and SQIVND (reference sequence). The CDR3 extends over 17 amino acids. The CDR3 DNA sequence: TGTGCCAGTAGTAAATTTGGGCAGGGGGCTGGGGCCAACGTCCTGACTTTC. Protein: CASSKFGQGAGANVLTF. Full variable domain (missing parts from reference TRBV19 and TRBJ2-6): DGGITQSPKYLFRKEGQNVTLSCEQNLNHDAMYWYRQDPGQGLRLIYYSQIVNDFQKGDIAEGYSVSREKKESFPLTVTSAQKNPTAFYLCASSKFGQGAGANVLTFGAGSRLTVL.

This chain joins TRBV9 and TRBJ2-1; D is possibly TRBD2 (5 bases). Germline assignment: CDR1 SGDLS and CDR2 YYNGEE. CDR3 length equals 19 residues. Trimming took off 3 bases at V and 4 bases at J, with 26 bases between the two ends. CDR3 amino acids: CASSAHSGIGEFRYNEQFF. The CDR3 DNA reads TGTGCCAGCAGCGCGCACTCCGGGATCGGGGAATTTAGATACAATGAGCAGTTCTTC.

This clone was counted once. The J gene is TRBJ1-5, the V gene TRBV27; D unclear. The CDR3 consists of 12 residues. Germline CDR1 reads MNHEY; CDR2 reads SMNVEV (reference sequence). V lost 4 bases to trimming and J lost 3 bases, with 4 bases between them. The CDR3 loop is CASSSYNQPQHF. In DNA form, the CDR3 reads TGTGCCAGCAGTTCTTACAATCAGCCCCAGCATTTT.

With regard to this clone: Compared with germline, one end of the junction differs, possibly owing to a read error. This chain joins TRBV7-3 and TRBJ2-6; a weak D match, TRBD1 (6 bases). The CDR3 sequence is 13 residues long. Germline loops: CDR1 SGHTA, CDR2 FQGTGA. CDR3 DNA: TGTGCCGGCAGCTCAGGGGTGGCCAACGTCCTGACTTTC. It translates to CAGSSGVANVLTF.

V is TRBV6-5 and J is TRBJ1-6; no reliable D call. This CDR3 contains 14 residues. CDR1 is MNHEY and CDR2 is SVGAGI in the germline V gene. The V end was cut by 4 bases, the J end by 8 bases, with 12 bases between. CDR3 DNA: TGTGCCAGCAGTTTTAACGGGATAGATTCACCCCTCCACTTT. It encodes CASSFNGIDSPLHF.

The chain carries TRBV2 and TRBJ2-3; 9 bases are shared with TRBD2. J lost 1 base, V lost 4 bases, and 6 bases had no gene match. The germline CDR1 and CDR2 sequences are SNHLY and FYNNEI. The CDR3 length is 16 residues. CDR3 residues: CASSAGTSPGTDTQYF. For the CDR3, the DNA is TGTGCCAGCAGTGCGGGGACTAGCCCTGGCACAGATACGCAGTATTTT.

The J gene is TRBJ2-2, the V gene TRBV7-7; maybe TRBD1 (7 bases). This CDR3 spans 16 amino acids. Germline V lookup: CDR1 SSHAT, CDR2 FNYEAQ (reference sequence). V was cut by 3 bases and J by 6 bases, with 17 bases left in between. The CDR3 protein is CASSLNGGGTAGELFF. The CDR3 DNA sequence: TGTGCCAGCAGCTTGAATGGAGGGGGCACGGCCGGGGAGCTGTTTTTT.

This clone was found a few times. The gene calls are TRBV28 and TRBJ1-4; TRBD1 is a possible D gene (5 bases). The CDR3 loop spans 17 amino acids. Germline loops: CDR1 MDHEN, CDR2 SYDVKM. V lost 3 bases to trimming and J lost 2 bases, with 16 bases between them. CDR3 bases: TGTGCCAGCAGTTTTCTAGGCCGGGGGAGCACTAATGAAAAACTGTTTTTT. It translates to CASSFLGRGSTNEKLFF.